This T cell receptor beta chain was profiled in a study of blood T cell repertoires in COVID-19. About the research overall: Samples taken during acute and convalescent COVID-19 were collected in the United States, Italy and Spain. T cells, B-cell-depleted T cells, or PBMCs supplied cDNA or gDNA.

In this sample, this clone turned up once. TCRdb keeps only in-frame clones here, not all; method: immunoSEQ multiplex PCR. The repertoire includes 65,000 to 90,000 clones, around 89% of them detected once, and around 7.3% sits in the top ten. CDR3 size: 16 residues. Germline-derived CDR1 and CDR2 are SGHTA and FQGTGA. The V gene lost 8 bases and the J gene lost 2 bases, with 20 bases spanning the gap. Sequencing was carried out using peripheral blood. The source is a woman aged 80 or older with acute or convalescent COVID-19. J is TRBJ2-3 and V is TRBV7-3; tentative D call: TRBD2 (7 bases). The CDR3 protein is CASGRGGRSTTDTQYF. Here the CDR3 DNA reads TGTGCCAGCGGAAGGGGGGGACGGAGCACCACAGATACGCAGTATTTT. Based on the CDR3 plus reference TRBV7-3 and TRBJ2-3, the full variable domain is GAGVSQTPSNKVTEKGKYVELRCDPISGHTALYWYRQSLGQGPEFLIYFQGTGAADDSGLPNDRFFAVRPEGSVSTLKIQRTERGDSAVYLCASGRGGRSTTDTQYFGPGTRLTVL.